This TCR beta chain is drawn from a study of blood T cell repertoires in COVID-19. Across the study: The samples span acute and convalescent COVID-19 from the United States, Italy and Spain. PBMCs, B-cell-depleted T cells, or T cells provided the cDNA or gDNA that made up the material.

Source study methods: Nucleated cell number was recorded as an estimate derived from reference gene primer amplification. Method: immunoSEQ multiplex PCR; TCRdb's copy keeps in-frame clones and lacks some. V and J calls and clone size follow that table, whereas D and trimming were derived from the DNA. Of some 150,000 clones in the sample, around 83% were seen once. This TCR was sampled from a woman aged 50 to 60 with acute or convalescent COVID-19. Sequencing was done on a sample of peripheral blood.

Here the CDR3 reads CASRLGQGAYEQYF. CDR3 DNA sequence: TGTGCCAGCAGGCTGGGACAGGGGGCCTACGAGCAGTACTTC. This chain links TRBV6-5 with TRBJ2-7; 11 bases fit TRBD1. CDR1 is MNHEY and CDR2 is SVGAGI in the germline V gene. With 6 bases clipped from V and 2 bases from J, the junction kept 3 bases outside the gene matches. The CDR3 is made up of 14 amino acids.